The 2 T cell receptor beta chains given below trace back to one sample, sequenced in a study of T cells after yellow fever vaccination. TCRdb reprocessed the 5' RACE reads via MiXCR and lists one record per CDR3 protein. The sample yields almost 600,000 distinct CDR3 sequences, about 14% seen once. The material was PBMCs, obtained on the day of the yellow fever booster vaccination. These receptors were taken from a man in his thirties or forties who received the YFV17D yellow fever vaccine.

This chain links TRBV12-3 or TRBV12-4 with TRBJ2-1; 7 positions match TRBD2. There are 14 residues in the CDR3. With 6 bases clipped from V and 6 bases from J, the junction kept 8 bases outside the gene matches. CDR3 bases: TGTGCCAGCAGGCAAACCGGGACTACCAATGAGCAGTTCTTC. This encodes CASRQTGTTNEQFF.

The V gene is TRBV20-1, the J gene TRBJ2-5, with 10 bases that match TRBD2. V lost 6 bases and J lost 3; bases outside the gene matches: 7. The germline CDR1 and CDR2 sequences are DFQATT and SNEGSKA (reference sequence). CDR3 length: 14 residues. CDR3 protein: CSAFRTSGEETQYF. The CDR3 DNA reads TGCAGTGCCTTTCGTACTAGCGGGGAAGAGACCCAGTACTTC.